This T cell receptor beta chain was sequenced for a study of CD8+ T cells in alopecia areata. Treatment described: oral pan-JAK inhibitor, 5-10 mg twice daily. Following RNA extraction, reverse transcription yielded cDNA that acted as the sequencing template. Clones were sequenced by immunoSEQ multiplex PCR, and TCRdb holds only the in-frame ones, with some missing. The repertoire holds about 140,000 clones, with roughly 82% as singletons. Findings and caveats of the study: Compared with normal scalp, lesional scalp had higher clonality and more expanded CD8+ clones. While patients received tofacitinib, many expanded lesional clones remained present in scalp and blood. The link between baseline CD8+ expansion and response remains uncertain with one nonresponder.

As concerns this clone: No antigen is known for it.

The input for sequencing was CD8+ T cells sorted from blood, taken at week 4, from a patient treated with tofacitinib. This sequence was found in a human donor with alopecia areata.

The CDR3 region has the DNA TGTGACGGGGAGGGGGACTTCTCCTACGAGCAGTACTTC. Its protein is CDGEGDFSYEQYF. This chain connects TRBV11-1 to TRBJ2-7; TRBD2 might be the D (7 bases). The CDR3 spans 13 residues. Per the germline V gene, CDR1 is SGHAT and CDR2 is FQDESV (reference sequence).